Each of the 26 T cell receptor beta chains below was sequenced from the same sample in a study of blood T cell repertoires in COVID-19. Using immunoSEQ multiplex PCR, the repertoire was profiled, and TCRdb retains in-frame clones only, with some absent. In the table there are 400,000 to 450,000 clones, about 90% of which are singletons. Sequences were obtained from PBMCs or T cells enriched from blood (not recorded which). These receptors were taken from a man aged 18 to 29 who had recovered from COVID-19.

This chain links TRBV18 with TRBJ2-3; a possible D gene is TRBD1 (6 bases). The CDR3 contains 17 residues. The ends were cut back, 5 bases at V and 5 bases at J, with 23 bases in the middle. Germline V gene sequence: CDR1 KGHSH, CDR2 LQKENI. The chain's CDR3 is CASSSLLGHPIVDTQYF. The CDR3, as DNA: TGTGCCAGCTCATCCTTACTGGGACACCCGATTGTAGATACGCAGTATTTT.

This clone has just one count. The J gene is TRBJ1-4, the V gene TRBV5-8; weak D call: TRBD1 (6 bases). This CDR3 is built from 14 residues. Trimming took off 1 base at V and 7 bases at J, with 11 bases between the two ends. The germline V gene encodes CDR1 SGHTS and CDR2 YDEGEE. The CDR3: CASSLYQGSEKLFF. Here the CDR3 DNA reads TGTGCCAGCAGCTTGTATCAGGGGAGTGAAAAACTGTTTTTT.

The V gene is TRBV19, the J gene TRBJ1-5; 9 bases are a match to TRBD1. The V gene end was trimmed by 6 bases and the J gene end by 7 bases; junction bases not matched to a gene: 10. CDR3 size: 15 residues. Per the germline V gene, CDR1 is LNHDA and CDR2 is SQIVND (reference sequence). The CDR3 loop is CASRATGGAGQPQHF. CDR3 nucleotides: TGTGCCAGTAGAGCCACAGGGGGCGCGGGGCAGCCCCAGCATTTT. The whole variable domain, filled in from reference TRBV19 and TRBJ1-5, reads DGGITQSPKYLFRKEGQNVTLSCEQNLNHDAMYWYRQDPGQGLRLIYYSQIVNDFQKGDIAEGYSVSREKKESFPLTVTSAQKNPTAFYLCASRATGGAGQPQHFGDGTRLSIL.

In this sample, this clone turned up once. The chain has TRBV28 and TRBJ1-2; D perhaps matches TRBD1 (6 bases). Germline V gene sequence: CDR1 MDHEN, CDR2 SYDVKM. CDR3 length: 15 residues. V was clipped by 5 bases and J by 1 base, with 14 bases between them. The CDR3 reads CASSRPGDINYGYTF. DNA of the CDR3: TGTGCCAGCAGTCGACCAGGGGACATTAACTATGGCTACACCTTC.

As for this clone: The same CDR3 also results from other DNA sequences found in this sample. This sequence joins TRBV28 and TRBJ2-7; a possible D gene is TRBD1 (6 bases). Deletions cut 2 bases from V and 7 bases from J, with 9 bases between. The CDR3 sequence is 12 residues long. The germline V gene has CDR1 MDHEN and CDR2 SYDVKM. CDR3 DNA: TGTGCCAGCAGTTTACAGGGGTATGAGCAGTACTTC. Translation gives CASSLQGYEQYF.

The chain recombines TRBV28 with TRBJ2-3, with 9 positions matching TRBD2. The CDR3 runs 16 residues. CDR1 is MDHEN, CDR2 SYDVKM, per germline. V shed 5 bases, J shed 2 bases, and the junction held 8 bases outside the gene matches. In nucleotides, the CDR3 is TGTGCCAGCAGTGTGGTAGCGGGAGCCATCACAGATACGCAGTATTTT. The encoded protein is CASSVVAGAITDTQYF.

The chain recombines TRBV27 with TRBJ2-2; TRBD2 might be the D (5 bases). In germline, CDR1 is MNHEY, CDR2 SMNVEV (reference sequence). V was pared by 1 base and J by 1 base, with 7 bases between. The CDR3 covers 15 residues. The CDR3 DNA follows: TGTGCCAGCAGTTTATTAGGAGGGAACACCGGGGAGCTGTTTTTT. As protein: CASSLLGGNTGELFF.

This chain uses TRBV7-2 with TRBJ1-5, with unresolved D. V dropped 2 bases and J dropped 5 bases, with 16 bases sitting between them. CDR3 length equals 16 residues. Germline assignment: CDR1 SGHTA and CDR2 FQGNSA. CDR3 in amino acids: CASSLLASKYYQPQHF. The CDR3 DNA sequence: TGTGCCAGCAGCTTATTGGCTTCAAAATATTATCAGCCCCAGCATTTT.

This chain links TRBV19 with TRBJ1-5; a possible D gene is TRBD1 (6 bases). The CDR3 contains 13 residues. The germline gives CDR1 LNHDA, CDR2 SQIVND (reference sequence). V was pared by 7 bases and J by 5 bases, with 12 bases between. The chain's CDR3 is CASNQGRDQPQHF. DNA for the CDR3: TGTGCCAGTAATCAGGGGAGGGATCAGCCCCAGCATTTT.

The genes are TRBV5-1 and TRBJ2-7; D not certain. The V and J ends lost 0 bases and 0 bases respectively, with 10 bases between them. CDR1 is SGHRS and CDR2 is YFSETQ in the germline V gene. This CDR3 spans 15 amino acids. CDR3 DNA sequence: TGCGCCAGCAGCTTGGAGTCAGGTAACTCCTACGAGCAGTACTTC. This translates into CASSLESGNSYEQYF.

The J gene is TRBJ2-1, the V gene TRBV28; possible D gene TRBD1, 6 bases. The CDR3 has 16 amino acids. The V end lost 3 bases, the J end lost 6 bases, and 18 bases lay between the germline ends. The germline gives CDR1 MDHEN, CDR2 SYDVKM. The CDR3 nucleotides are TGTGCCAGCAGTTTTCGGACAGTCATTTGGGTCAATGAGCAGTTCTTC. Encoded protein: CASSFRTVIWVNEQFF.

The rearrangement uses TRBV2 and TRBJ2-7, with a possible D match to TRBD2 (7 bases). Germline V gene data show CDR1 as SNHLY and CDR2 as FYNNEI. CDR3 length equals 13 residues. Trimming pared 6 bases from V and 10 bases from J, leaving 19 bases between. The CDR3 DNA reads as TGTGCCAGCAGGGCGGAGGCGGGGGCCCTTCAGTACTTC. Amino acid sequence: CASRAEAGALQYF.

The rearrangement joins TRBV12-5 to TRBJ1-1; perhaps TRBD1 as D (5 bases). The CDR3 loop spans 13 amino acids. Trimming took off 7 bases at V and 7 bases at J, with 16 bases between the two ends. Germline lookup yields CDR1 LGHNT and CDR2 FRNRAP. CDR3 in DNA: TGTGCTAGTGCTGCGGCGGGGCGGGGTGAAGCTTTCTTT. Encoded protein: CASAAAGRGEAFF.

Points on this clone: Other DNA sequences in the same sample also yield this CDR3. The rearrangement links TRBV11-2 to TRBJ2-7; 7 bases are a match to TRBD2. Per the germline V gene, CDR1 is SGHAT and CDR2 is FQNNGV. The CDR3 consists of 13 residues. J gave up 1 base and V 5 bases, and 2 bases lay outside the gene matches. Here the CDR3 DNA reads TGTGCCAGCAGCCTTAGCGGGTCCTACGAGCAGTACTTC. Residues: CASSLSGSYEQYF.

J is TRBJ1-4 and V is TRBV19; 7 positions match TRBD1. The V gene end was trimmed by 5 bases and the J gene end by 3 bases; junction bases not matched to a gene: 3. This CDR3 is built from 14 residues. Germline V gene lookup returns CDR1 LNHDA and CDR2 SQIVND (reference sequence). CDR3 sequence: CASSGGQSNEKLFF. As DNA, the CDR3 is TGTGCCAGTAGTGGGGGACAGTCTAATGAAAAACTGTTTTTT.

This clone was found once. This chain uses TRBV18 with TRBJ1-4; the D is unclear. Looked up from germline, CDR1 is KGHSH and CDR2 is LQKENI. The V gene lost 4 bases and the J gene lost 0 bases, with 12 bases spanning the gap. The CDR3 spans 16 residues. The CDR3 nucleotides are TGTGCCAGCTCACGGTCCGGGGAAGCAACTAATGAAAAACTGTTTTTT. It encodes CASSRSGEATNEKLFF.

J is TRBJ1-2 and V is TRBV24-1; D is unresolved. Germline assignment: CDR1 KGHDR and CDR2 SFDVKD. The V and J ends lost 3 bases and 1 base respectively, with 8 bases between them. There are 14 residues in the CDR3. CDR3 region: CATSDEAVNYGYTF. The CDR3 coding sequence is TGTGCCACCAGTGATGAGGCGGTTAACTATGGCTACACCTTC.

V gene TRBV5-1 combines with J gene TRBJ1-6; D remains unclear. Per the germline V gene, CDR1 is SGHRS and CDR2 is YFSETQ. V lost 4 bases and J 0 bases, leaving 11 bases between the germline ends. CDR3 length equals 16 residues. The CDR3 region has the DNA TGCGCCAGCAGCCCAACGTCCAGCTCCTATAATTCACCCCTCCACTTT. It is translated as CASSPTSSSYNSPLHF.

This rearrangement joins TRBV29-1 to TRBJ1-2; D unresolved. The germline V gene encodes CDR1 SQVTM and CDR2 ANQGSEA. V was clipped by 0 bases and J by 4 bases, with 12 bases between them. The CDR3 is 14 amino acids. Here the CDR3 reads CSVEDREGTYGYTF. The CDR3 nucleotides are TGCAGCGTTGAAGATCGGGAGGGAACCTATGGCTACACCTTC.

Written as DNA, the CDR3 is TGTGCCATCAGTGAGTATGAGAAGCCGGTGCAGGTAAACTATGGCTACACCTTC. It translates to CAISEYEKPVQVNYGYTF. V is TRBV10-3 and J is TRBJ1-2; D is uncertain. This CDR3 comprises 18 residues. Trimming took 1 base from V and 2 from J, leaving 20 bases between them. CDR1 is ENHRY, CDR2 SYGVKD, per germline.

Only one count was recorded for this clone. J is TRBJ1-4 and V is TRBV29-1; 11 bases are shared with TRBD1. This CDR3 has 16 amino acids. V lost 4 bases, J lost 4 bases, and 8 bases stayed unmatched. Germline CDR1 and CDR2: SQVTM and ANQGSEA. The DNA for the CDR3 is TGCAGCGTTGCCGGGACAGGGGGGAACCTTAATGAAAAACTGTTTTTT. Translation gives CSVAGTGGNLNEKLFF. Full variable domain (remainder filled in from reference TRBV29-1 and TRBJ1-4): SAVISQKPSRDICQRGTSLTIQCQVDSQVTMMFWYRQQPGQSLTLIATANQGSEATYESGFVIDKFPISRPNLTFSTLTVSNMSPEDSSIYLCSVAGTGGNLNEKLFFGSGTQLSVL.

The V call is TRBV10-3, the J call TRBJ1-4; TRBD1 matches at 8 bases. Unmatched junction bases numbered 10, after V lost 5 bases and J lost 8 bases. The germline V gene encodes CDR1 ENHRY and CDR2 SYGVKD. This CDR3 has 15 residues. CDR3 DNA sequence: TGTGCCATCAGTCGTGATGGACAGGGTGGAGAAAAACTGTTTTTT. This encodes CAISRDGQGGEKLFF.

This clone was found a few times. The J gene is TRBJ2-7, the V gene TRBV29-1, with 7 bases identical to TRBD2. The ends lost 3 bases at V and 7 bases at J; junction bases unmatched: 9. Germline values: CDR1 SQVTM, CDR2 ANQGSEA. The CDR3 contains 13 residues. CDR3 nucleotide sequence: TGCAGCGTTGAGTGGGCGGGAGAGAGTGAGCAGTACTTC. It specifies CSVEWAGESEQYF.

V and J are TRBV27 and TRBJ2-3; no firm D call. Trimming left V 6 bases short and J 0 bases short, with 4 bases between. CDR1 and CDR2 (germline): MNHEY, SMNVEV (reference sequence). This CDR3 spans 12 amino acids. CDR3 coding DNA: TGTGCCAGCAGGGCCAGCACAGATACGCAGTATTTT. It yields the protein CASRASTDTQYF.

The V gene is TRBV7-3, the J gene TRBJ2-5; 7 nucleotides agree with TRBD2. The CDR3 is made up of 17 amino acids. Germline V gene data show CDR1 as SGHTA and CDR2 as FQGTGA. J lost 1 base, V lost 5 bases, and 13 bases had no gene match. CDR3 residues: CASSPGGSGLLQETQYF. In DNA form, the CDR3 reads TGTGCCAGCAGCCCCGGGGGTAGCGGGCTTCTCCAAGAGACCCAGTACTTC. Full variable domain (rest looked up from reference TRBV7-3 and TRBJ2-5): GAGVSQTPSNKVTEKGKYVELRCDPISGHTALYWYRQSLGQGPEFLIYFQGTGAADDSGLPNDRFFAVRPEGSVSTLKIQRTERGDSAVYLCASSPGGSGLLQETQYFGPGTRLLVL.

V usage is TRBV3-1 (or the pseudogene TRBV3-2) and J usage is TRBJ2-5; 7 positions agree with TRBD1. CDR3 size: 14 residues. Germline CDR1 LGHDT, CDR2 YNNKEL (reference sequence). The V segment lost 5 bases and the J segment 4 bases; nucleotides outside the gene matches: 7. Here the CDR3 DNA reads TGTGCCAGCAGCATGACAGGGCCCCGAGAGACCCAGTACTTC. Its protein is CASSMTGPRETQYF.